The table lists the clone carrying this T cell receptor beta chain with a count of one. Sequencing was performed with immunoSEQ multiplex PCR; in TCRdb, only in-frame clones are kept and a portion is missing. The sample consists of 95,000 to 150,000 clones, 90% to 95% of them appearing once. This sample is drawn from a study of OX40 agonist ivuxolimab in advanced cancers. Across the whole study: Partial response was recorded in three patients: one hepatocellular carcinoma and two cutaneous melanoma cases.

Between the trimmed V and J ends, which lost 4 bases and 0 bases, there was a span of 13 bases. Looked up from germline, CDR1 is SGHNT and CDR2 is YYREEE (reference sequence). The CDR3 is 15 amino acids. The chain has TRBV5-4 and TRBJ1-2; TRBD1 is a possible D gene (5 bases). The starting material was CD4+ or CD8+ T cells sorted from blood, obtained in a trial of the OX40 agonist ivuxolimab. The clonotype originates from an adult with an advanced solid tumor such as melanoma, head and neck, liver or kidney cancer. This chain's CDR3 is CASSPDLTANYGYTF. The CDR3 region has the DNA TGTGCCAGCAGCCCCGACTTGACAGCTAACTATGGCTACACCTTC.